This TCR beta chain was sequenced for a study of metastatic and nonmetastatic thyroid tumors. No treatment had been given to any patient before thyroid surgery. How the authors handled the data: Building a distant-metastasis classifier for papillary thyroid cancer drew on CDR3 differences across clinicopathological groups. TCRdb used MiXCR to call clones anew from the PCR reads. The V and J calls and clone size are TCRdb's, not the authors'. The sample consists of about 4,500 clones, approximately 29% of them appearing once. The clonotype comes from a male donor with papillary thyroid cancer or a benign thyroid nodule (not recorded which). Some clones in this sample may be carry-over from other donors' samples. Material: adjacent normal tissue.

The CDR3 sequence: CASVGALNTGELFF. Here the CDR3 DNA reads TGTGCCAGCGTGGGGGCATTGAACACCGGGGAGCTGTTTTTT. The V gene is TRBV6-1, the J gene TRBJ2-2; maybe TRBD1 (6 bases). Germline V gene lookup returns CDR1 MNHNS and CDR2 SASEGT. The CDR3 contains 14 residues. Trimming took 8 bases from V and 1 from J, leaving 11 bases between them.